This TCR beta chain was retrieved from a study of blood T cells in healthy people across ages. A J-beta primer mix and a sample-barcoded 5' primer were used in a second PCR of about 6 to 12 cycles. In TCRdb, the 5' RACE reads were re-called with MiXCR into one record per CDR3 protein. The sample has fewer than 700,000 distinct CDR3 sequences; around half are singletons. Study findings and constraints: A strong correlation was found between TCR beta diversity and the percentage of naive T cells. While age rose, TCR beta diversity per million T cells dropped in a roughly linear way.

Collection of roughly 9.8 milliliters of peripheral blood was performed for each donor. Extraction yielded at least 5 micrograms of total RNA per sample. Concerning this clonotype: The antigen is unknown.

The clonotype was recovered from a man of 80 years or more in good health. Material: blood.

CDR3 protein: CASSPVAGTSTDTQYF. In nucleotides, the CDR3 is TGTGCCAGCAGCCCCGTAGCGGGGACTAGCACAGATACGCAGTATTTT. V usage is TRBV7-2 and J usage is TRBJ2-3; 8 bases match TRBD2. Germline lookup yields CDR1 SGHTA and CDR2 FQGNSA. After removal of 5 bases from V and 0 bases from J, the junction contained 7 bases not matched to a gene. This CDR3 has 16 amino acids.